Following are 23 T cell receptor beta chains from one sample sequenced in a study of immune evolution from preneoplasia to lung adenocarcinoma. This table comes from immunoSEQ multiplex PCR, and its TCRdb copy is limited to in-frame clones, with some not included. Among approximately 11,000 clones listed, 78% were seen once. Sequences were obtained from FFPE minimally invasive lung adenocarcinoma tissue. The source of these receptors is a person aged 60-80 years with lung adenocarcinoma.

This clone was counted a few times. The chain is built from TRBV28 and TRBJ1-2; unclear D gene. Trimming removed 10 bases from V and 8 bases from J, with 23 bases in between. Germline CDR1 MDHEN, CDR2 SYDVKM. This CDR3 has 14 residues. The CDR3 DNA sequence: TGTGCCACTTACGGTATTCCAGATACATGGGGCTACACCTTC. This gives the protein CATYGIPDTWGYTF.

The chain uses TRBV20-1 and TRBJ2-7, with D unresolved. Looked up from germline, CDR1 is DFQATT and CDR2 is SNEGSKA (reference sequence). There are 10 residues in the CDR3. V lost 6 bases to trimming and J lost 6 bases, with 9 bases between them. The CDR3 reads CSAYTGEQYF. The CDR3 DNA is TGCAGTGCGTATACGGGCGAGCAGTACTTC.

The V call is TRBV4-1, the J call TRBJ2-7; possible D gene TRBD2, 6 bases. CDR3 length: 13 residues. Germline CDR1 reads MGHRA; CDR2 reads YSYEKL. V lost 1 base to trimming and J lost 6 bases, with 10 bases between them. CDR3 sequence (DNA): TGCGCCAGCAGCCAAGTCGGGACTGTCGAGCAGTACTTC. Residues: CASSQVGTVEQYF.

The V call is TRBV19, the J call TRBJ1-5; a weak D match, TRBD1 (5 bases). V lost 4 bases to trimming and J lost 0 bases, with 10 bases between them. There are 15 residues in the CDR3. Germline CDR1 LNHDA, CDR2 SQIVND (reference sequence). CDR3 in DNA: TGTGCCAGTAGTAAAGACAGAGTTAGCAATCAGCCCCAGCATTTT. It yields the protein CASSKDRVSNQPQHF.

The gene calls are TRBV9 and TRBJ1-4; D is undetermined. This CDR3 comprises 17 residues. CDR1 and CDR2 (germline): SGDLS, YYNGEE. With 0 bases removed from V and 4 bases from J, the gap between germline ends came to 16 bases. This chain's CDR3 is CASSVGGGRTSNEKLFF. Here the CDR3 DNA reads TGTGCCAGCAGCGTAGGTGGAGGGAGAACAAGTAATGAAAAACTGTTTTTT.

This chain uses TRBV9 with TRBJ2-3; unclear D gene. Germline V gives CDR1 SGDLS, CDR2 YYNGEE. This CDR3 region has 14 residues. Trimming pared 0 bases from V and 5 bases from J, leaving 10 bases between. DNA for the CDR3: TGTGCCAGCAGCGTAGTTAAGGGTGGAGATACGCAGTATTTT. This gives the protein CASSVVKGGDTQYF.

The chain combines TRBV21-1 with TRBJ1-1; the table calls TRBD1, which could not be checked here. TRBV21-1 constitutes a pseudogene. The length of the CDR3 is 13 residues. Here the CDR3 reads CASSKVQNTEAFF. The CDR3 DNA is TGTGCCAGCAGCAAAGTACAGAACACTGAAGCTTTCTTT.

V usage is TRBV30 and J usage is TRBJ2-2; D ambiguous. There are 17 residues in the CDR3. Deletions cut 1 base from V and 3 bases from J, with 18 bases between. The V gene's germline CDR1 is GTSNPN and CDR2 SVGIG (reference sequence). CDR3 nucleotide sequence: TGTGCCTGGAGTGCAAGGCCCCCTCTTAGATACACCGGGGAGCTGTTTTTT. Protein: CAWSARPPLRYTGELFF.

This clone came up a few times. The chain carries TRBV27 and TRBJ1-1; tentative D call: TRBD1 (6 bases). Trimming took 5 bases from V and 6 from J, leaving 22 bases between them. This CDR3 comprises 16 residues. Germline CDR1 is MNHEY and CDR2 is SMNVEV (reference sequence). CDR3 coding DNA: TGTGCCAGCAGTCCCCTCCCGGGGGCGGGCGGCGCTGAAGCTTTCTTT. This gives the protein CASSPLPGAGGAEAFF.

The chain has TRBV5-4 and TRBJ2-3; D is ambiguous. With 3 bases removed from V and 0 bases from J, the gap between germline ends came to 5 bases. The germline CDR1 and CDR2 sequences are SGHNT and YYREEE (reference sequence). This CDR3 region has 13 residues. CDR3 nucleotide sequence: TGTGCCAGCAGCTCGATTAGCACAGATACGCAGTATTTT. Translation: CASSSISTDTQYF.

The CDR3 spells CASTRDTRTYNEQFF. For the CDR3, the DNA is TGTGCCAGCACCAGGGACACTCGAACCTACAATGAGCAGTTCTTC. The chain is built from TRBV2 and TRBJ2-1; tentative D call: TRBD1 (6 bases). The V end was cut by 7 bases, the J end by 2 bases, with 15 bases between. Germline V gene sequence: CDR1 SNHLY, CDR2 FYNNEI. The CDR3 has 15 residues.

This chain joins TRBV7-9 and TRBJ2-7; 10 nucleotides match TRBD2. Losses at the gene ends were 5 bases for V and 2 bases for J; bases not matched to a gene: 3. This CDR3 comprises 14 residues. The germline gives CDR1 SEHNR, CDR2 FQNEAQ (reference sequence). CDR3 sequence reads: CASSKSGGAYEQYF. The CDR3, as DNA: TGTGCCAGCAGCAAAAGCGGGGGGGCCTACGAGCAGTACTTC.

The V gene is TRBV18, the J gene TRBJ2-7, with 10 bases lining up with TRBD1. In germline, CDR1 is KGHSH, CDR2 LQKENI. V was clipped by 3 bases and J by 7 bases; unmatched bases: 9. This CDR3 comprises 15 residues. CDR3 nucleotide sequence: TGTGCCAGCTCACCCCCGGGACAGGGGCCTCTGGAGCAGTACTTC. It yields the protein CASSPPGQGPLEQYF.

The chain links TRBV6-1 to TRBJ1-1; 8 nucleotides match TRBD1. J lost 5 bases, V lost 2 bases, and 7 bases had no gene match. The CDR3 length is 15 residues. Germline loops: CDR1 MNHNS, CDR2 SASEGT. The CDR3 nucleotides read TGTGCCAGCAGTGAAAGTGGCAGGGGGCGTACTGAAGCTTTCTTT. It specifies CASSESGRGRTEAFF.

The V and J genes are TRBV7-6 and TRBJ1-2; D gene unclear. The CDR3 is 14 residues long. CDR1 SGHVS and CDR2 FNYEAQ come from the germline V gene. The V gene lost 0 bases and the J gene lost 7 bases, with 12 bases spanning the gap. The CDR3, as DNA: TGTGCCAGCAGCTTAGCGCAAGGACGGGGTGGCTACACCTTC. Translating gives CASSLAQGRGGYTF.

Here the CDR3 DNA reads TGTGCCAGCAGCTTAGGGGGCCCGATAGAGACCCAGTACTTC. Its translation: CASSLGGPIETQYF. This sequence joins TRBV7-2 and TRBJ2-5; a weak D match, TRBD1 (5 bases). V lost 1 base, J lost 4 bases, and 10 bases lay in between. The CDR3 runs 14 residues. The germline V gene has CDR1 SGHTA and CDR2 FQGNSA.

The count of this clone is one. For the CDR3, the DNA is TGTGCCTGGGCCGGGCAGGGCGGGGGCTACACCTTC. Its protein product is CAWAGQGGGYTF. The chain has TRBV30 and TRBJ1-2; tentative D call: TRBD1 (5 bases). Trimming took off 5 bases at V and 8 bases at J, with 15 bases between the two ends. CDR3 length: 12 amino acids. The V gene's germline CDR1 is GTSNPN and CDR2 SVGIG (reference sequence).

The table lists this clone with a count of one. The CDR3 region has the DNA TGTGCCAGCAGCCCGAGTGACGGCGGGAGCGCAGATACGCAGTATTTT. This codes for CASSPSDGGSADTQYF. This chain connects TRBV4-2 to TRBJ2-3, with 7 bases that match TRBD2. The CDR3 totals 16 residues. Germline V gene lookup returns CDR1 LGHNA and CDR2 YNFKEQ. Unmatched junction bases numbered 11, after V lost 4 bases and J lost 4 bases.

V is TRBV7-9 and J is TRBJ2-1; no clear D. Germline assignment: CDR1 SEHNR and CDR2 FQNEAQ (reference sequence). The CDR3 is 12 amino acids. V was trimmed by 1 base and J by 5 bases, leaving 3 bases between them. The CDR3 bases are TGTGCCAGCAGCTTAGTTAACAATGAGCAGTTCTTC. This translates into CASSLVNNEQFF.

This clone was counted only a few times. This chain uses TRBV7-2 with TRBJ2-1; TRBD2 agrees at 8 bases. V lost 3 bases, J lost 7 bases, and 11 bases stayed unmatched. The V gene's germline CDR1 is SGHTA and CDR2 FQGNSA. This CDR3 has 16 amino acids. CDR3 in DNA: TGTGCCAGCAGCTTTTATCGTGCAGCGGGAGCAAATGAGCAGTTCTTC. Protein: CASSFYRAAGANEQFF.

This clone has a handful of counts. The V and J genes are TRBV11-3 and TRBJ2-5; D is undetermined. This CDR3 contains 14 residues. The germline CDR1 and CDR2 sequences are SGHNT and YENEEA. V lost 5 bases and J lost 2, with 12 bases in between. CDR3 sequence (DNA): TGTGCCAGCAGCCCCCCGGGCAGGCAAGAGACCCAGTACTTC. Its protein product is CASSPPGRQETQYF.

The chain has TRBV7-2 and TRBJ2-1; D unclear. This CDR3 has 12 residues. Trimming removed 1 base from V and 9 bases from J, with 7 bases in between. Germline V gives CDR1 SGHTA, CDR2 FQGNSA. CDR3 bases: TGTGCCAGCAGCTTAGAAGGGATTGAGCAGTTCTTC. It is translated as CASSLEGIEQFF.

The chain employs TRBV2 and TRBJ2-5, with 12 positions matching TRBD2. The tail of the sequence fits TRBJ2-7 better, so the J call may be wrong. The CDR3 is 16 residues long. Germline V lookup: CDR1 SNHLY, CDR2 FYNNEI. The CDR3 region has the DNA TGTGCCAGCAGGTTATTTCTAGCGGGAGGGCCCTACGAGCAGTACTTC. It codes for CASRLFLAGGPYEQYF.